The subject of this entry is one TCR beta chain. In the authors' methods: How many nucleated cells were present was estimated from reference gene primer amplification. Libraries were prepared by immunoSEQ multiplex PCR; TCRdb keeps only in-frame clonotypes and omits some of them. The V and J calls and the clone size are those of that table, but D and trimming were determined from the DNA. The data hold 150,000 to 200,000 clones, with 70% to 85% observed a single time. The study assigned cohorts using participant-reported clinical history. The entry originates in a study of blood T cell repertoires in COVID-19. For the study at large: T cells, B-cell-depleted T cells, or PBMCs supplied cDNA or gDNA.

The receptor comes from a woman in her sixties with acute COVID-19. Sequencing was carried out using PBMCs or T cells enriched from blood (not recorded which).

CDR3 loop: CASSVAGGAVQETQYF. Written as DNA, the CDR3 is TGTGCCAGCAGCGTAGCGGGGGGGGCGGTTCAAGAGACCCAGTACTTC. This chain connects TRBV9 to TRBJ2-5, with 8 positions matching TRBD2. The J segment lost 2 bases and the V segment lost 0 bases, leaving 6 bases of the junction unmatched. CDR3 length: 16 amino acids. Per germline, CDR1 SGDLS and CDR2 YYNGEE.